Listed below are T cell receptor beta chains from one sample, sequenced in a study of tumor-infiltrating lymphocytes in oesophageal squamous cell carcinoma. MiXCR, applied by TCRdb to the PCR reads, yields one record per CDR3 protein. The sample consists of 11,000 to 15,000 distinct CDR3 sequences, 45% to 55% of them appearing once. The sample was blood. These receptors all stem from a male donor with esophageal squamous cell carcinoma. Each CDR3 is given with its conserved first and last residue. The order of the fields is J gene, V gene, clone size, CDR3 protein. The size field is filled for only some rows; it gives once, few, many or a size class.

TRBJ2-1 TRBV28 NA CASSLPAGDYNEQFF
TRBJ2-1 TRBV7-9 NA CASSLAFRRSDNEQFF
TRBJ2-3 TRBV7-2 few CASSKNRGRGDTQYF
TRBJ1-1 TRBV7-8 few CASSLVGGNTEAFF
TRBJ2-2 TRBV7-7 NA CASSEQVAGELFF
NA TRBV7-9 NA CASTLGAGRSSGAYNEQFF
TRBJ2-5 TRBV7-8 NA CASSPDGRLQETQYF
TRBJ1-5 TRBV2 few CASSTIRQGQPQHF
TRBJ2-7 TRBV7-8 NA CASSRPTDRVVYEQYF
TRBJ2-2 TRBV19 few CASSMPYGELFF
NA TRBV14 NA CASSSTQGSPYEQYF
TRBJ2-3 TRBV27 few CASSPNTDTQYF
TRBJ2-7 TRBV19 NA CASSVARTSGAIYEQYF
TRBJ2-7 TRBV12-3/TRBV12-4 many CASSTGTGTYEQYF
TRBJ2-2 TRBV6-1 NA CASRDGAGELFF
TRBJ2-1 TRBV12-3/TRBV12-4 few CASTSAYSGRGDEQFF